The T cell receptor (beta chain) under discussion was sequenced for a study of glioma-infiltrating T cells after dendritic cell vaccination. Study context: Dendritic cell vaccination trial patients had either newly diagnosed or recurrent glioblastoma.

This CDR3 comprises 14 residues. Between the trimmed V and J ends, which lost 7 bases and 7 bases, there was a span of 19 bases. The V gene's germline CDR1 is LNHDA and CDR2 SQIVND (reference sequence). In this sample, this clone turned up once. Other nucleotide sequences in the sample specify the same CDR3. Described time point: after dendritic cell vaccination, including at tumor progression/relapse. Isocitrate dehydrogenase mutation was absent in all glioblastoma patients. The protocol was immunoSEQ multiplex PCR, while the TCRdb copy is restricted to in-frame clones and leaves out a portion. The table includes around 90,000 clones, approximately 78% detected once.

The sample here was blood, taken after dendritic cell vaccination. The origin of this receptor is a human donor with glioblastoma. This sequence joins TRBV19 and TRBJ1-2; weak D call: TRBD1 (5 bases). The CDR3 DNA is TGTGCCAGTACTCGGGGGGGTTTTGAGGGTGGCTACACCTTC. It translates to CASTRGGFEGGYTF.